This T cell receptor beta chain was recovered during a study of blood T cells in healthy people across ages. It was with a sample-barcoded 5' primer and a J-beta primer mix that a second PCR of about 6 to 12 cycles was run. Every sample gave at least 2.5 million paired-end reads containing CDR3. MiXCR, applied by TCRdb to the 5' RACE reads, yields one record per CDR3 protein. The sample holds around 1,800,000 distinct CDR3 sequences, roughly 43% seen once. Sequenced input: blood. The TCR originated in a human donor in good health.

In DNA form, the CDR3 reads TGTGCCAGCAGCTTAGTGGAGTTGGGTCATGGCTACACCTTC. It encodes CASSLVELGHGYTF. The V call is TRBV5-6, the J call TRBJ1-2; no firm D call. V gave up 2 bases and J gave up 6 bases, with 14 bases separating them. The CDR3 sequence is 14 residues long. Germline CDR1 and CDR2: SGHDT and YYEEEE.